The present T cell receptor (beta chain) was sequenced within a study of cytomegalovirus exposure and HLA in healthy donors (dated by TCRdb to the late 2010s). With regard to the full study: In an earlier analysis of roughly 590 of the donors, approximately 300 Gb of sequence data and approximately 100 million unique TCR beta sequences from roughly 180 million T cells were reported. Typing coverage varied by locus: roughly 620-640 donors for A, B, C, DRB1 and DQB1; roughly 560 for DQA1; some 610 for DPA1; about 450 for DPB1. Roughly 300 gigabases of sequencing data and tens of millions of unique TCR sequences were included in an early release covering about 700 HLA-typed donors. Roughly 5 DR-DQ haplotypes were treated as single units for association and clustering because of strong linkage in the cohort. The study profiled the T cell repertoires of 550 to 700 subjects by immunosequencing and related them to cytomegalovirus serostatus. Among the roughly 400 genotyped donors, 75% to 90% belonged to the genetic ancestry cluster associated with self-reported Caucasian donors. In addition to the first cohort of 666 subjects, a separate validation cohort of 100 to 150 different subjects was used. Class I and class II HLA loci were covered by the typing at four-digit resolution. An earlier analysis of 587 of the donors used high-throughput TCR beta sequencing to judge whether each TCR beta V gene segment behaved as functional or pseudogenic. Across approximately 400 genotyped donors of the cohort, an average of approximately 240,000 unique TCR beta nucleotide sequences per donor were sequenced, and roughly 17% of those sequences were non-productive. Donor age, sex, ethnicity and CMV serostatus were compiled together with the repertoire data. To study patterns of TCR occurrence, a later analysis re-analyzed previously published TCR beta repertoires from around 700 donors and added high-resolution HLA genotyping. High-throughput TCR immunosequencing, statistical association of individual TCRs with disease status, and machine learning were combined to predict cytomegalovirus infection status. All discovery cohort repertoires had been generated using a single sequencing platform. Rather than using new phenotypic data, the later analysis identified candidate immune exposures from TCR beta sequences and from how often those sequences occurred across donors. Genome-wide SNP genotypes for about three fifths of the roughly 670 donors were used in a later genetic analysis, which treated that subset as a discovery cohort. The study aimed to test whether signatures of past pathogen exposure could be identified by cataloging public T cell receptors.

Broad study findings and their caveats: HLA typing was unavailable for some donors at each locus, so association tests used only the typed subset. Specific HLA alleles were associated with 15,000 to 20,000 TCR beta sequences at a false discovery rate of 0.05 in a later analysis. A later analysis found that most CMV-associated TCR beta chains appeared HLA-restricted, with HLA associations seemingly driven largely by CMV exposure. Approximately 16 rarely observed V segments, including chromosome 9 orphons, were excluded from the earlier analysis of approximately 600 of the donors because counts were too low. Some IMGT-functional V segments, including TRBV6-2 and TRBV6-3, could not be distinguished by the 87-base-pair reads and were therefore excluded. A further reported finding was that TCR beta sequences accurately predicted the HLA-A and HLA-B alleles for most subjects in the first cohort. Roughly uniform sequencing depth across donors was assumed in presence/absence analyses, although this assumption may not hold. Compared with the approximately 720-donor mean, donors in an Asian-associated ancestry cluster had fewer N-insertions in productive TCRs, according to a later genetic analysis. In a later genetic analysis, a missense DCLRE1C variant was associated with V-gene and J-gene trimming of TCR beta chains, and the association was replicated in an independent cohort. In a later analysis, several top co-occurrence clusters were reported to appear linked to parvovirus B19, influenza, CMV and Epstein-Barr virus. The authors suggested that the approach could potentially be generalized to other disease states and immunological phenotypes. In a later analysis, TCR association rates were found to vary across HLA loci, with the most associated TCRs seen for DRB1 alleles and the fewest for HLA-C alleles. Only TCR beta chains were sequenced in this cohort, and the absence of alpha or paired-chain data limited detectable features. Linkage disequilibrium might explain the correlated functional status among segregating V segments, but an unknown experimental factor could not be ruled out. Most TCR sequences were observed very rarely across donors, whereas some public TCRs were present in many individuals. Broadly in line with IMGT annotations, most TCR beta V segments showed up in productive rearrangements about 87% or about 30% of the time in an earlier analysis of 450 to 750 of the donors. In vitro tests confirmed that a few of the cytomegalovirus-associated TCR beta chains recognize cytomegalovirus antigens. The classifier was reported to diagnose cytomegalovirus status with high specificity and sensitivity in both the original cohort and the validation cohort. CMV serostatus was the only immune exposure information available for the cohort. A cluster of highly shared sequence variants was judged likely to be a technical artifact of the sequencing pipeline. A later analysis found that HLA-associated TCR beta chains were more clonally expanded and had lower generation probabilities than equally common non-associated chains. Assigning TCR associations to individual alleles was difficult when HLA alleles, especially DR and DQ, strongly co-occurred. The study gave a list of some 150 TCR beta chains associated with cytomegalovirus.

The cohort was made up of about 670 healthy bone marrow donors. All cohort members were sampled while nominally healthy, although unrecorded immune exposures were likely present. The donor tested CMV seronegative and was one of the 352 seronegative cohort members. Each donor provided a peripheral blood sample, and peripheral blood mononuclear cells were used for TCR beta sequencing. The Qiagen DNeasy Blood Extraction Kit was used to extract genomic DNA from the blood cell samples. Taken from cysteine to phenylalanine, the CDR3 has 13 residues. The CDR3 DNA has 39 bases and is translated from base 1. CDR1 SQVTM and CDR2 ANQGSEA were looked up in the germline V gene. V is pruned by 6 bases and J by 0 bases, leaving 5 bases of the junction without a gene match. The table lists this clone with a few counts. It has no known antigen specificity. The sample holds no much larger clone one base away, and base qualities are not on file.

Libraries came from the immunoSEQ multiplex PCR assay. The multiplex PCR relied on a mix of 60 forward primers for TCR Vbeta segments and 13 reverse primers for TCR Jbeta segments. The CDR3 region of rearranged TCR beta genes was amplified from genomic DNA with a multiplex PCR assay. On the Illumina HiSeq System, the amplified TCR beta libraries were sequenced as 87-base-pair reads. For the original study's pipeline: Across the 700 or so repertoires, a later analysis counted tens of millions of unique TCR beta chains, around 11 million of which were shared by at least two donors. Raw reads were error-corrected and collapsed into unique sequences by a nearest-neighbor algorithm in which closely related sequences were merged to remove PCR and sequencing errors. To assign V, D and J gene segments, CDR3 sequences were aligned to IMGT reference sequences. Each retained sequence needed at least a six-nucleotide match to both a V gene segment and a J gene segment. A rearrangement was called productive if the CDR3 had no stop codons and remained in frame with V and J, and every other rearrangement was called non-productive. Following IMGT convention, CDR3 was defined as the stretch from the second conserved V-encoded cysteine to the conserved J-encoded phenylalanine. Sequences without an unambiguous match to a single V gene segment were excluded from the earlier analysis of 450 to 750 of the donors. An earlier analysis of 587 of the donors classified V segments as functional when productive rearrangements were above 56.7% and as segregating when the standard deviation between donors was above 5%. A statistical classification framework was developed to diagnose cytomegalovirus status using the catalog of TCR beta chain sequences. A later analysis assigned V and J genes by comparing TCR nucleotide sequences with IMGT/GENE-DB human TR gene sequences. In a later analysis, CDR3 sequences and most-parsimonious VDJ recombination scenarios were assigned using the TCRdist pipeline. In a later analysis, each TCR beta chain was defined by its CDR3 amino acid sequence together with its V-gene family, and reads without a unique V-gene family were excluded. To address suspected cross-contamination and a sequencing artifact, a later analysis removed roughly 580 highly shared, low-generation-probability nucleotide sequences. For each public chain, a later analysis derived a clonal expansion index from normalized ranks of inferred template counts within each repertoire. Generation probabilities in a later analysis came from a VDJ recombination model fitted to out-of-frame rearrangements, and those results were checked against IGoR. Hypergeometric tests were used in a later analysis to score TCR-TCR, TCR-HLA and TCR-CMV co-occurrence, with a repertoire-size bias correction applied to the TCR pairs. False discovery rates were estimated in a later analysis by permuting HLA or CMV assignments 20 times. In a later analysis, co-occurring TCRs were grouped with DBSCAN, and TCRdist sequence similarity was added when clustering was performed within HLA-allele-positive subsets. Co-occurrence clustering excluded repertoires with fewer than 30,000 or more than 120,000 public chains, plus five with anomalous nucleotide sharing. TCRdb carries this immuneACCESS record with in-frame sequences only. Its versions omit some clonotypes, under half of them owing to an unresolved V gene in the studies checked, with the rest unexplained. Clone size and the V and J calls come from that table; the DNA yielded D and trimming. The sample data list approximately 130,000 clones, and around 80% of these were observed just once. The ten largest clones capture roughly 4% of the sample.

Recombination connected TRBV29-1 to TRBJ2-7, and TRBD1 matches 7 of the central bases. The sequence was collected from a woman aged 35 to 49 in good health and CMV-seronegative. Material: PBMCs. CDR3 loop: CSVARDSSYEQYF. The DNA is TGCAGCGTCGCCCGGGACAGCTCCTACGAGCAGTACTTC.